The rows below give T cell receptor beta chains drawn from one sample of a study of siplizumab effects on memory and regulatory T cells. Sequencing used immunoSEQ multiplex PCR; TCRdb keeps in-frame clones, though not all of them. The data show approximately 46,000 clones, with 93% seen just once and roughly 18% held by the top ten. The specimen was CD8+ T cells sorted from blood. These receptors were taken from a human donor in good health. The CDR3 runs from the conserved cysteine through the conserved F or W. Fields, in order: V gene, CDR3 protein.

v_call: TRBV6-5
cdr3_aa: CASSKMGSNTEAFF

v_call: TRBV29-1
cdr3_aa: CSVEAKGLDTEAFF

v_call: TRBV2
cdr3_aa: CASSEIGRTYEQYF

v_call: TRBV11-2
cdr3_aa: CASSLDLQVDDQPQHF

v_call: TRBV10-2
cdr3_aa: CASSDGTSSYNEQFF

v_call: TRBV19
cdr3_aa: CASSIYLWSSYNEQFF

v_call: TRBV7-3
cdr3_aa: CASSILGDRRETQYF

v_call: TRBV13
cdr3_aa: CASRLGSGNTIYF

v_call: TRBV10-1
cdr3_aa: CASSESEELDYNEQFF

v_call: TRBV7-9
cdr3_aa: CASSFLAGGLHYEQYF

v_call: TRBV5-4
cdr3_aa: CASSLLLLAGNYYQETQYF

v_call: TRBV19
cdr3_aa: CASSIGGNRGPGQPQHF

v_call: TRBV28
cdr3_aa: CASSLAGGVAHNEQFF

v_call: TRBV9
cdr3_aa: CASSVALGTGELFF

v_call: TRBV6-1
cdr3_aa: CASGPTGGMEPQHF

v_call: TRBV9
cdr3_aa: CASSVGGQHGYTF

v_call: TRBV27
cdr3_aa: CASSSRGGFFQFF

v_call: TRBV5-1
cdr3_aa: CASSLEAGAAGELFF

v_call: TRBV21-1
cdr3_aa: CASSKGDRGDYGYTF

v_call: TRBV28
cdr3_aa: CASSLLAGGRETQYF

v_call: TRBV27
cdr3_aa: CASSLIGGDGYTF

v_call: TRBV2
cdr3_aa: CASSEDSNEQFF

v_call: TRBV30
cdr3_aa: CAWSEGLSGYTF

v_call: TRBV13
cdr3_aa: CASSLGRQGLDTQYF

v_call: TRBV7-3
cdr3_aa: CASSPHLAGPNTDTQYF

v_call: TRBV27
cdr3_aa: CASSLLSGGREAFF

v_call: TRBV6-4
cdr3_aa: CASSDYGGNEQFF

v_call: TRBV5-6
cdr3_aa: CASSWSGNTIYF

v_call: TRBV29-1
cdr3_aa: CSAPVNTEAFF

v_call: TRBV5-6
cdr3_aa: CASSLIRNTEAFF